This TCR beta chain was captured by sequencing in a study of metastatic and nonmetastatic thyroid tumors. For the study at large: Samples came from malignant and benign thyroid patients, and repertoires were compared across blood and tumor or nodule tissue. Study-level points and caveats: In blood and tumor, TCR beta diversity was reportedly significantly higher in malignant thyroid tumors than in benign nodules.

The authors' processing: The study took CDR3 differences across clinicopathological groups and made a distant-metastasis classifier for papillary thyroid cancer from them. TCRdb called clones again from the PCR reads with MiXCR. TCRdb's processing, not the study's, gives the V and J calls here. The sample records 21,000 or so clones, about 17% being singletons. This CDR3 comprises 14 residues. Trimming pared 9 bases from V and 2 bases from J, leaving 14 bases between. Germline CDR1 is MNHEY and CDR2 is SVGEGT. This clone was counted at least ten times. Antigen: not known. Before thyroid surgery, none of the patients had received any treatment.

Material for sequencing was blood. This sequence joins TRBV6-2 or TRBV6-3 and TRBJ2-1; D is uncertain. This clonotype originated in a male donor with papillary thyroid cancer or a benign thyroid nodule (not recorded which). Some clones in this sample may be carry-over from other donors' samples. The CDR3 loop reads CASFSLLAYNEQFF. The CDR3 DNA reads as TGTGCCAGTTTTTCGTTGCTAGCCTACAATGAGCAGTTCTTC.